The next 29 T cell receptor beta chains were all read from a single sample in a study of CD8 T cells in ankylosing spondylitis (dated by TCRdb to about 2017). Library construction relied on 5' RACE. Data came from an Illumina HiSeq 2500. In-frame beta chains were kept once TCRdb had trimmed the public reads at Q25 with fastp and called clones with MiXCR. Here each entry gathers all rows of one CDR3 protein and keeps the most common genes and DNA. The table for this sample lists roughly 120,000 distinct CDR3 sequences; roughly an eighth of them were counted only once. The top ten constitute 2.5% to 3.5% of the sample. The sequencing sample was made of blood, either unsorted or a sorted T cell fraction (not recorded which). These receptors originate from a female donor with ankylosing spondylitis or in good health (not recorded which).

This clonotype was counted only a few times. This chain uses TRBV19 with TRBJ2-6, with D perhaps matching TRBD1 (5 bases). Trimming pared 2 bases from V and 3 bases from J, leaving 14 bases between. CDR1 is LNHDA, CDR2 SQIVND, per germline (reference sequence). CDR3 size: 17 residues. The CDR3: CASSITGSQVGANVLTF. The CDR3 DNA reads as TGTGCCAGTAGTATAACAGGCTCCCAAGTTGGGGCCAACGTCCTGACTTTC.

The chain combines TRBV5-1 with TRBJ2-5; 10 nucleotides match TRBD2. After removal of 4 bases from V and 0 bases from J, the junction contained 3 bases not matched to a gene. CDR1 is SGHRS and CDR2 is YFSETQ in the germline V gene. The CDR3 totals 15 residues. CDR3 residues: CASSKGLADQETQYF. DNA for the CDR3: TGCGCCAGCAGCAAAGGACTAGCGGACCAAGAGACCCAGTACTTC.

This clonotype appeared once. V is TRBV30 and J is TRBJ2-7; 14 positions match TRBD2. The CDR3 has 14 residues. Trimming took 8 bases from V and 1 from J; bases not matched to a gene: 4. Germline CDR1 reads GTSNPN; CDR2 reads SVGIG (reference sequence). CDR3 sequence reads: CAGGTSGGSYEQYF. Here the CDR3 DNA reads TGTGCCGGGGGGACTAGCGGGGGATCCTACGAGCAGTACTTC.

This clonotype occurred a few times. The genes are TRBV20-1 and TRBJ1-4; D is possibly TRBD1 (6 bases). The CDR3 has 16 residues. Trimming took 0 bases from V and 7 from J, leaving 18 bases between them. CDR1 and CDR2 (germline): DFQATT, SNEGSKA (reference sequence). In nucleotides, the CDR3 is TGCAGTGCTAGAGATCACGGGGGCACCGGGGGTGAAAAACTGTTTTTT. Its protein is CSARDHGGTGGEKLFF.

The genes are TRBV9 and TRBJ2-3; D remains unclear. The V end was cut by 4 bases, the J end by 1 base, with 16 bases between. This CDR3 has 16 residues. CDR1 is SGDLS and CDR2 is YYNGEE in the germline V gene. In DNA, the CDR3 is TGTGCCAGCAGCCTCGGCCTTGGGTCTGGCACAGATACGCAGTATTTT. Protein sequence: CASSLGLGSGTDTQYF.

This clonotype showed up many times. The J gene is TRBJ2-2, the V gene TRBV7-3; a possible D gene is TRBD2 (6 bases). Trimming removed 5 bases from V and 5 bases from J, with 9 bases in between. Per germline, CDR1 SGHTA and CDR2 FQGTGA. The CDR3 has 13 residues. The CDR3 DNA sequence: TGTGCCAGCAGCCCCGGGAGAACCGGGGAGCTGTTTTTT. Amino acids: CASSPGRTGELFF.

This clonotype was recorded at least ten times. V gene TRBV6-5 combines with J gene TRBJ2-1; TRBD2 might be the D (5 bases). From germline, CDR1 is MNHEY and CDR2 SVGAGI. The CDR3 totals 14 residues. V shed 2 bases and J shed 6 bases, with 11 bases lying between them. DNA for the CDR3: TGTGCCAGCAGTTACCTCGGACTTGGCAATGAGCAGTTCTTC. It is translated as CASSYLGLGNEQFF.

The chain combines TRBV5-1 with TRBJ1-6, with no clear D. Germline V lookup: CDR1 SGHRS, CDR2 YFSETQ. This CDR3 has 14 amino acids. Deletions cut 2 bases from V and 9 bases from J, with 12 bases between. The CDR3 region has the DNA TGCGCCAGCAGCTTAGAGGATCACCGTTCACCCCTCCACTTT. Its translation is CASSLEDHRSPLHF.

Points on this clonotype: A read error may be the cause here, since a much bigger clone is one base away. The gene calls are TRBV11-2 and TRBJ2-1, with D unclear. This CDR3 region has 15 residues. Per germline, CDR1 SGHAT and CDR2 FQNNGV. Trimming removed 4 bases from V and 6 bases from J, with 16 bases in between. CDR3 bases: TGTGCCAGCAGCTCCCCGGCCCGAAACCTCAATGAGCAGTTCTTC. As protein: CASSSPARNLNEQFF.

This clonotype appeared a few times. V usage is TRBV5-1 and J usage is TRBJ2-3; TRBD1 agrees at 7 bases. From germline, CDR1 is SGHRS and CDR2 YFSETQ. V shed 2 bases and J 4 bases; nucleotides not matched to a gene: 7. This CDR3 spans 15 amino acids. CDR3 amino acids: CASSLATGVADTQYF. CDR3 DNA sequence: TGCGCCAGCAGCTTAGCTACAGGGGTGGCAGATACGCAGTATTTT.

This clonotype was counted ten times or more. The V call is TRBV5-1, the J call TRBJ2-1; D may be TRBD2 (6 bases). From germline, CDR1 is SGHRS and CDR2 YFSETQ. This CDR3 has 13 amino acids. The germline V and J ends were trimmed by 0 bases and 6 bases, with 7 bases remaining between them. CDR3 sequence reads: CASSLAGVNEQFF. CDR3 nucleotides: TGCGCCAGCAGCTTGGCGGGGGTCAATGAGCAGTTCTTC.

The V call is TRBV30, the J call TRBJ2-7; D gene unclear. Trimming removed 2 bases at V and 3 bases at J, with 20 bases between. The length of the CDR3 is 16 residues. Per the germline V gene, CDR1 is GTSNPN and CDR2 is SVGIG (reference sequence). CDR3 protein: CAWSKVQLGPHYEQYF. CDR3 bases: TGTGCCTGGAGTAAGGTCCAGCTAGGCCCACACTACGAGCAGTACTTC.

In its sample, this clonotype was seen many times. V gene TRBV12-3 or TRBV12-4 combines with J gene TRBJ2-1; no clear D. V shed 5 bases and J shed 4 bases, with 9 bases lying between them. The length of the CDR3 is 13 residues. The CDR3 sequence is CASSPFLYNEQFF. The CDR3, as DNA: TGTGCCAGCAGTCCCTTTCTTTACAATGAGCAGTTCTTC.

This clonotype was picked up a small number of times. The gene calls are TRBV29-1 and TRBJ2-1; 11 nucleotides align to TRBD1. CDR1 is SQVTM and CDR2 is ANQGSEA in the germline V gene. V lost 7 bases, J lost 0 bases, and 5 bases stayed unmatched. There are 15 residues in the CDR3. In DNA form, the CDR3 reads TGCAGCGCCGGACAGGGGGCCGGCTCCTACAATGAGCAGTTCTTC. Translated, it gives CSAGQGAGSYNEQFF.

This clonotype was seen many times. The CDR3 here is CASNRDRKNTEAFF. CDR3 sequence (DNA): TGTGCCAGCAACCGGGACAGAAAGAACACTGAAGCTTTCTTT. The V gene is TRBV6-1, the J gene TRBJ1-1; the match to TRBD1 covers 7 bases. The junction had 6 bases not matched to a gene; V was cut back by 7 bases and J by 1 base. CDR1 and CDR2 (germline): MNHNS, SASEGT. The CDR3 runs 14 residues.

This clonotype was counted a few times. This chain links TRBV11-2 with TRBJ1-2; D uncertain. From germline, CDR1 is SGHAT and CDR2 FQNNGV. With 8 bases removed from V and 7 bases from J, the gap between germline ends came to 11 bases. CDR3 length: 11 amino acids. CDR3 DNA sequence: TGTGCCAGCTCAGCTTGGATTGGCTACACCTTC. The encoded protein is CASSAWIGYTF.

This clonotype was picked up many times. V usage is TRBV3-1 and J usage is TRBJ2-5; D uncertain. Trimming took 4 bases from V and 2 from J, leaving 11 bases between them. This CDR3 region has 14 residues. Germline-derived CDR1 and CDR2 are LGHDT and YNNKEL (reference sequence). Written as DNA, the CDR3 is TGTGCCAGCAGCCCGTCACTGGGACAAGAGACCCAGTACTTC. Translating it yields CASSPSLGQETQYF.

In its sample, this clonotype was seen many times. The chain carries TRBV4-2 and TRBJ2-7, with 7 bases lining up with TRBD2. This CDR3 comprises 16 residues. V was pared by 1 base and J by 1 base, with 7 bases of the junction left unmatched. Per the germline V gene, CDR1 is LGHNA and CDR2 is YNFKEQ. CDR3 residues: CASSQGWIAGSYEQYF. CDR3 DNA sequence: TGTGCCAGCAGCCAAGGATGGATAGCGGGTTCCTACGAGCAGTACTTC.

In its sample, this clonotype was seen a few times. The chain links TRBV20-1 to TRBJ2-1; 15 bases agree with TRBD2. The J segment lost 0 bases and the V segment lost 6 bases, leaving 6 bases of the junction unmatched. The CDR3 extends over 17 amino acids. Germline CDR1 DFQATT, CDR2 SNEGSKA (reference sequence). CDR3 region: CSATGLAGGPSYNEQFF. CDR3 DNA: TGCAGTGCCACGGGACTAGCGGGGGGCCCCTCCTACAATGAGCAGTTCTTC.

In DNA form, the CDR3 reads TGTGCCAGCAGCTTAGGAACTTCACCCCTCCACTTT. Amino acid sequence: CASSLGTSPLHF. The chain recombines TRBV7-6 with TRBJ1-6, with D uncertain. CDR3 length equals 12 residues. The V and J ends lost 1 base and 9 bases respectively, with 4 bases between them. CDR1 SGHVS and CDR2 FNYEAQ come from the germline V gene.

This clonotype was seen many times. The chain uses TRBV20-1 and TRBJ1-2; weak D call: TRBD1 (5 bases). Germline V lookup: CDR1 DFQATT, CDR2 SNEGSKA (reference sequence). The V gene lost 4 bases and the J gene lost 8 bases, with 17 bases spanning the gap. The CDR3 sequence is 13 residues long. Written as DNA, the CDR3 is TGCAGTGCTAACCCCTCTCTGGGGCTCGGCTACACCTTC. Protein sequence: CSANPSLGLGYTF.

This clonotype was seen at least ten times. The chain couples TRBV12-3 or TRBV12-4 to TRBJ1-2; 8 nucleotides match TRBD1. Trimming removed 4 bases from V and 7 bases from J; junction bases left unmatched: 2. This CDR3 region has 12 residues. The DNA for the CDR3 is TGTGCCAGCAGTTGGACAGGGCTTGGCTACACCTTC. This translates into CASSWTGLGYTF.

The CDR3 nucleotides read TGTGCCAGCAGGAGAGACCGGGAACCGAACTACGAGCAGTACTTC. It is translated as CASRRDREPNYEQYF. The rearrangement uses TRBV6-1 and TRBJ2-7; TRBD2 might be the D (5 bases). V was cut by 6 bases and J by 3 bases, with 18 bases left in between. CDR3 length: 15 amino acids. The V gene's germline CDR1 is MNHNS and CDR2 SASEGT.

The chain joins TRBV5-4 to TRBJ2-7; D remains unclear. Looked up from germline, CDR1 is SGHNT and CDR2 is YYREEE (reference sequence). Trimming removed 4 bases at V and 5 bases at J, with 13 bases between. The CDR3 consists of 13 residues. The CDR3 protein is CASSARLENEQYF. The CDR3, as DNA: TGTGCCAGCAGCGCCCGCCTCGAGAACGAGCAGTACTTC. Looking up the rest from reference TRBV5-4 and TRBJ2-7 gives the full variable domain: ETGVTQSPTHLIKTRGQQVTLRCSSQSGHNTVSWYQQALGQGPQFIFQYYREEENGRGNFPPRFSGLQFPNYSSELNVNALELDDSALYLCASSARLENEQYFGPGTRLTVT.

The gene calls are TRBV3-1 and TRBJ1-3, with D unresolved. The CDR3 runs 14 residues. Germline V gene sequence: CDR1 LGHDT, CDR2 YNNKEL (reference sequence). Deletions cut 4 bases from V and 1 base from J, with 8 bases between. The CDR3 sequence: CASSPFGSGNTIYF. Here the CDR3 DNA reads TGTGCCAGCAGCCCCTTTGGATCTGGAAACACCATATATTTT.

In this sample, this clonotype turned up many times. This chain joins TRBV5-1 and TRBJ1-1; 7 nucleotides agree with TRBD1. With 4 bases clipped from V and 0 bases from J, the junction kept 12 bases outside the gene matches. The CDR3 spans 17 residues. The germline gives CDR1 SGHRS, CDR2 YFSETQ. Written as DNA, the CDR3 is TGCGCCAGCAGCCGGGGACAGTTGGGTTTCATGAACACTGAAGCTTTCTTT. Amino acids: CASSRGQLGFMNTEAFF.

The sample holds a few counts of this clonotype. This sequence joins TRBV7-9 and TRBJ2-3, with a tentative D call TRBD1 (5 bases). The length of the CDR3 is 13 residues. CDR1 is SEHNR and CDR2 is FQNEAQ in the germline V gene (reference sequence). Trimming took 3 bases from V and 6 from J, leaving 10 bases between them. CDR3 protein: CASSFQGSDTQYF. CDR3 sequence (DNA): TGTGCCAGCAGCTTTCAGGGTAGCGATACGCAGTATTTT.

J is TRBJ2-3 and V is TRBV5-1; 11 positions agree with TRBD1. CDR1 and CDR2 (germline): SGHRS, YFSETQ. CDR3 length: 16 residues. V shed 2 bases and J 6 bases; nucleotides not matched to a gene: 8. Here the CDR3 DNA reads TGCGCCAGCAGCTTCGGACAGGGGGCCCTCGTTGATACGCAGTATTTT. This encodes CASSFGQGALVDTQYF.

This rearrangement joins TRBV20-1 to TRBJ2-3, with TRBD2 identical over 9 bases. In germline, CDR1 is DFQATT, CDR2 SNEGSKA (reference sequence). V was pared by 0 bases and J by 6 bases, with 16 bases of the junction left unmatched. The CDR3 is made up of 18 amino acids. This CDR3 reads CSARERREGPSRGDTQYF. CDR3 nucleotides: TGCAGTGCTAGAGAACGGCGGGAGGGCCCCTCCCGTGGGGATACGCAGTATTTT.